Listed below are T cell receptor beta chains from one sample, sequenced in a study of blood T cell repertoires in COVID-19. Clones were sequenced by immunoSEQ multiplex PCR, and TCRdb holds only the in-frame ones, with some missing. This repertoire shows roughly 150,000 clones, about 86% found once; its top ten account for around 7%. The specimen was PBMCs or T cells enriched from blood (not recorded which). The origin of the receptors is a man aged 50 or older who had recovered from COVID-19. Each CDR3 is given without its conserved first and last residue. Only part of the rows carry a size: once, few, many, or a class if the clone is expanded.

j_call,v_call,clone_size,cdr3_aa
TRBJ1-2,TRBV6-5,.,ASSYTSWGYNYGYT
TRBJ2-3,TRBV7-2,.,ASSLKGARDTQY
TRBJ2-1,TRBV9,.,ASSPISSGGVNEQF
TRBJ2-7,TRBV18,few,ASSTSGNYEQY
TRBJ1-2,TRBV5-1,.,ASRGWEGGNLDGYT
TRBJ2-3,TRBV10-3,once,ASRASGGDRDTQY
TRBJ2-3,TRBV5-1,once,ASSFGFSLGGNTQY
TRBJ1-2,TRBV6-5,.,ASRVTGSSYGYT
TRBJ1-4,TRBV6-6,.,ASSITPNEKLF
TRBJ1-2,TRBV4-1,.,ASSPQRSNGYT
TRBJ2-2,TRBV4-2,.,ASSQDTGTGFISGELF
TRBJ1-2,TRBV5-6,.,ASSLGGTGATLGGYT
TRBJ2-5,TRBV5-1,once,ASSLGGLASQTQY
TRBJ1-4,TRBV7-9,.,ASSEGERANEKLF
TRBJ1-3,TRBV15,many,ATSRERGLGNTIY
TRBJ1-4,TRBV7-2,.,ASSLARQSLSEKLF
TRBJ2-3,TRBV7-2,.,ASSLVWGSARPDTQY
TRBJ1-4,TRBV29-1,.,SVTRSAQLF
TRBJ2-3,TRBV6-4,.,ASSETGGSDTQY
TRBJ2-7,TRBV2,.,ASSPWQGEQY
TRBJ1-2,TRBV4-3,once,ASSQDPGGNYGYT
TRBJ1-1,TRBV7-2,.,ASSLSPGRTEAF
TRBJ1-1,TRBV7-9,.,ASSLGRGWTF
TRBJ2-1,TRBV29-1,few,SVEQSSGAGGQRNEQF
TRBJ2-2,TRBV30,.,AWSSLGLASGELF
TRBJ1-2,TRBV6-2/TRBV6-3,many,ASSSPAASGGYT
TRBJ2-1,TRBV12-5,.,ASGRGQGNYNEQF
TRBJ1-5,TRBV2,once,ASSLDVHSNQPQH
TRBJ1-2,TRBV25-1,.,ASSYGYGYT
TRBJ1-6,TRBV3-1/TRBV3-2,.,ASSLNPSSYNSPLH
TRBJ1-5,TRBV27,few,ASRHTGGGNQPQH
TRBJ2-5,TRBV5-1,.,ASKYRRGYQETQY
TRBJ1-1,TRBV7-3,.,ASSLRAWGLGTEAF
TRBJ2-1,TRBV11-2,.,ASSLAGGSSYNEQF
TRBJ2-3,TRBV6-2/TRBV6-3,.,ASSYSRGLAGPTDTQY
TRBJ1-5,TRBV5-6,once,ASSSRGDYNQPQH
TRBJ2-5,TRBV6-2/TRBV6-3,.,ASSPRTSGGQETQY
TRBJ1-3,TRBV6-5,.,ASSKDRASGNTIY
TRBJ2-2,TRBV7-3,.,ASSSKPGQRTGELF
TRBJ2-5,TRBV6-5,.,ASSYEGGGSRETQY
TRBJ1-2,TRBV6-1,.,ASSENRLYGYT
TRBJ2-2,TRBV6-4,.,ASSDSGTVNTGELF
TRBJ1-6,TRBV19,once,ASNPGQINSPLH
TRBJ2-1,TRBV4-2,.,ASSHGTSGAVMSEQF
TRBJ2-3,TRBV6-2/TRBV6-3,.,ASSDRGVDTQY
TRBJ1-5,TRBV30,.,AWSVSTNQPQH
TRBJ2-5,TRBV11-3,.,ASSSRTVQETQY
TRBJ1-2,TRBV9,.,ASSSGAGTDYYGYT